This T cell receptor beta chain was sequenced in a study of cytomegalovirus exposure and HLA in healthy donors. Overall study context: Earlier, 150 million to 200 million T cells were analyzed, and 95 million to 140 million unique TCR beta sequences were found among them. An early data release held 75 million to 100 million unique TCRs from HLA-typed donors.

This clone was picked up a small number of times. PCR primers comprised 60 Vbeta and 13 Jbeta primers. Profiling relied on immunoSEQ multiplex PCR, and the TCRdb table lists in-frame clones only, not all of them. The sample includes approximately 140,000 clones, approximately 80% of them seen just once. CDR3 length equals 15 residues. The germline V gene encodes CDR1 SGHTA and CDR2 FQGTGA. With V trimmed by 3 bases and J by 4 bases, 7 bases remained unmatched. The J gene is TRBJ2-3, the V gene TRBV7-3; TRBD1 aligns across 7 bases. The receptor's source is a woman aged 40 to 50 in good health and CMV-seropositive. The specimen was PBMCs. CDR3 residues: CASSLRGQGADTQYF. The CDR3 DNA reads TGTGCCAGCAGCTTGAGGGGGCAGGGTGCAGATACGCAGTATTTT.